Sequencing of this TCR beta chain was carried out in a study of blood T cell repertoires in COVID-19. Whole-study context: Samples of COVID-19 (acute and convalescent) were obtained from the United States, Italy and Spain. The analysed material was cDNA or gDNA that came from T cells, B-cell-depleted T cells, or PBMCs.

Per the authors' pipeline: How many nucleated cells were present was estimated from reference gene primer amplification. The data were produced by immunoSEQ multiplex PCR, yet TCRdb's version contains in-frame clones alone and is incomplete. D and trimming were read from the DNA, whereas the V and J calls and clone size are those reported in that table. The sample includes more than 95,000 clones, about three quarters of them seen just once. In germline, CDR1 is SGDLS, CDR2 YYNGEE. With 4 bases clipped from V and 2 bases from J, the junction kept 7 bases outside the gene matches. The CDR3 totals 15 residues.

Sequencing used peripheral blood. The receptor comes from a woman aged 70-85 years with acute or convalescent COVID-19. The chain employs TRBV9 and TRBJ2-3; 7 bases are a match to TRBD2. This chain's CDR3 is CASSPLAVSTDTQYF. The CDR3 region has the DNA TGTGCCAGCAGCCCGCTAGCGGTTTCCACAGATACGCAGTATTTT.